The next 27 T cell receptor beta chains were all read from a single sample in a study of T cell responses to AZD1222 COVID-19 vaccine. This table comes from immunoSEQ multiplex PCR, and its TCRdb copy is limited to in-frame clones, with some not included. The sample gives 150,000 to 200,000 clones, around nine tenths of which show up once; around a tenth is in the top ten. This sample comprised peripheral blood, obtained 28 days after the second AZD1222 dose. These receptors all stem from an adult who received the AZD1222 COVID-19 vaccine.

The J gene is TRBJ2-5, the V gene TRBV5-1, with D perhaps matching TRBD1 (6 bases). This CDR3 region has 16 residues. Germline loops: CDR1 SGHRS, CDR2 YFSETQ. Trimming pared 0 bases from V and 5 bases from J, leaving 17 bases between. CDR3 sequence: CASSLVGTQGRETQYF. For the CDR3, the DNA is TGCGCCAGCAGCTTGGTAGGTACTCAGGGGCGGGAGACCCAGTACTTC.

V and J are TRBV23-1 and TRBJ2-5; possible D gene TRBD2, 5 bases. Being an ORF, TRBV23-1 has a function that is uncertain. The CDR3 is made up of 19 amino acids. Trimming took 4 bases from V and 0 from J, leaving 24 bases between them. CDR3 loop: CASSPNYLKDWIDQETQYF. The CDR3 DNA follows: TGCGCCAGCAGTCCCAACTACCTGAAGGACTGGATAGACCAAGAGACCCAGTACTTC.

V and J are TRBV25-1 and TRBJ2-7; D uncertain. V shed 1 base and J shed 9 bases, with 16 bases lying between them. Germline CDR1 is MGHDK and CDR2 is SYGVNS. The CDR3 sequence is 14 residues long. The CDR3 bases are TGTGCCAGCAGTGAATTCGGCTCTCCAAAGGGGCAGTACTTC. Translation gives CASSEFGSPKGQYF.

J is TRBJ1-5 and V is TRBV15; D might be TRBD1 (6 bases). V lost 4 bases to trimming and J lost 6 bases, with 16 bases between them. Germline-derived CDR1 and CDR2 are LNHNV and YYDKDF (reference sequence). The CDR3 contains 15 residues. CDR3 DNA: TGTGCCACCAGCATCCATAGGGGGGAGGGTCAGCCCCAGCATTTT. Protein product: CATSIHRGEGQPQHF.

The V gene is TRBV6-1, the J gene TRBJ1-2; 10 nucleotides match TRBD1. V trimming: 1 base; J trimming: 6 bases; junction bases outside the gene matches: 8. This CDR3 is 16 amino acids long. The germline V gene has CDR1 MNHNS and CDR2 SASEGT. The CDR3 spells CASSEEGQGLGDGYTF. The CDR3 bases are TGTGCCAGCAGTGAAGAGGGACAGGGGTTGGGTGATGGCTACACCTTC.

This clone was observed a single time. The J gene is TRBJ1-5, the V gene TRBV19; D is unclear. V lost 2 bases and J lost 5, with 4 bases in between. The CDR3 spans 12 residues. CDR1 is LNHDA, CDR2 SQIVND, per germline (reference sequence). The CDR3 loop is CASSISDQPQHF. The CDR3 bases are TGTGCCAGTAGTATAAGTGATCAGCCCCAGCATTTT.

The chain combines TRBV4-2 with TRBJ1-5; 7 nucleotides match TRBD1. The CDR3 spans 16 residues. J was trimmed by 9 bases and V by 3 bases; bases with no gene match: 14. Germline CDR1 reads LGHNA; CDR2 reads YNFKEQ. The CDR3 region has the DNA TGTGCCAGCAGCCAGGCCGGGACAGACCCGACTTGGCCCCAGCATTTT. This translates into CASSQAGTDPTWPQHF.

V usage is TRBV24-1 and J usage is TRBJ2-1, with D unresolved. The V end was cut by 3 bases, the J end by 5 bases, with 10 bases between. Germline V gene data show CDR1 as KGHDR and CDR2 as SFDVKD. The CDR3 consists of 14 residues. The CDR3 region has the DNA TGTGCCACCAGTGATCCGGACGGACACAATGAGCAGTTCTTC. As protein: CATSDPDGHNEQFF.

The V gene is TRBV7-9, the J gene TRBJ2-7; D uncertain. The CDR3 extends over 13 amino acids. The V and J ends lost 4 bases and 2 bases respectively, with 9 bases between them. CDR1 is SEHNR and CDR2 is FQNEAQ in the germline V gene (reference sequence). CDR3 amino acids: CASSYSGAYEQYF. CDR3 in DNA: TGTGCCAGCAGCTATAGTGGAGCCTACGAGCAGTACTTC.

The chain links TRBV7-8 to TRBJ1-1; D remains ambiguous. Trimming removed 6 bases at V and 1 base at J, with 9 bases between. The CDR3 is 13 residues long. Per the germline V gene, CDR1 is SGHVS and CDR2 is FQNEAQ. The CDR3 DNA sequence: TGTGCCAGCAGTACGGGAGAGAACACTGAAGCTTTCTTT. It specifies CASSTGENTEAFF. Together with reference TRBV7-8 and TRBJ1-1, the CDR3 gives the full variable domain: GAGVSQSPRYKVAKRGQDVALRCDPISGHVSLFWYQQALGQGPEFLTYFQNEAQLDKSGLPSDRFFAERPEGSVSTLKIQRTQQEDSAVYLCASSTGENTEAFFGQGTRLTVV.

The chain carries TRBV6-2 or TRBV6-3 and TRBJ1-2; D ambiguous. The CDR3 has 11 residues. Germline values: CDR1 MNHEY, CDR2 SVGEGT. V lost 6 bases and J lost 3, with 5 bases in between. The CDR3 region is CASSDYYGYTF. CDR3 bases: TGTGCCAGCAGCGACTACTATGGCTACACCTTC.

A single count supports this clone. The chain couples TRBV4-1 to TRBJ1-2; D not resolved. The V and J ends lost 0 bases and 3 bases respectively, with 11 bases between them. CDR3 length: 15 amino acids. CDR1 and CDR2 from the germline V gene are MGHRA and YSYEKL. CDR3 sequence reads: CASSQDLGNDYGYTF. CDR3 in DNA: TGCGCCAGCAGCCAAGACCTGGGGAACGACTATGGCTACACCTTC.

The V gene is TRBV21-1, the J gene TRBJ2-7; the table's D call of TRBD2 was not tested on the DNA. TRBV21-1 is described as a pseudogene. The CDR3 loop spans 15 amino acids. The CDR3 sequence: CASSKFEWRGYEQYF. The CDR3 nucleotides read TGTGCCAGCAGCAAGTTCGAATGGAGAGGATACGAGCAGTACTTC.

The V gene is TRBV5-1, the J gene TRBJ1-4; D is uncertain. Germline CDR1 and CDR2: SGHRS and YFSETQ. The CDR3 has 12 residues. The V end was cut by 4 bases, the J end by 12 bases, with 13 bases between. DNA for the CDR3: TGCGCCAGCAGCGAGGACGGTTACGAACTGTTTTTT. Its translation is CASSEDGYELFF.

The rearrangement uses TRBV9 and TRBJ2-1, with TRBD1 identical over 10 bases. This CDR3 spans 16 amino acids. Per the germline V gene, CDR1 is SGDLS and CDR2 is YYNGEE. Trimming cost V 3 bases and J 5 bases; bases outside gene matches: 8. DNA for the CDR3: TGTGCCAGCAGCGCCAACCGGGACAGGGGAAACAATGAGCAGTTCTTC. Its protein product is CASSANRDRGNNEQFF.

This rearrangement joins TRBV6-5 to TRBJ2-3; 11 nucleotides match TRBD2. The CDR3 sequence is 15 residues long. The germline gives CDR1 MNHEY, CDR2 SVGAGI. V lost 7 bases, J lost 2 bases, and 5 bases stayed unmatched. The CDR3 DNA sequence: TGTGCCAGCACCTTAGCGGGGGGGAACACAGATACGCAGTATTTT. This sequence encodes CASTLAGGNTDTQYF.

The chain links TRBV5-1 to TRBJ2-5; D possibly corresponds to TRBD1 (6 bases). The V end was cut by 0 bases, the J end by 6 bases, with 12 bases between. Germline assignment: CDR1 SGHRS and CDR2 YFSETQ. This CDR3 comprises 14 residues. CDR3 sequence: CASSLVSGVKTQYF. CDR3 nucleotide sequence: TGCGCCAGCAGCTTGGTTTCAGGGGTGAAGACCCAGTACTTC.

CDR3 region: CASNSYRGPEPQHF. The CDR3 nucleotides read TGTGCCAGTAATTCCTACAGGGGGCCGGAGCCCCAGCATTTT. The chain recombines TRBV19 with TRBJ1-5, with TRBD1 matching 9 bases. The CDR3 is 14 residues long. Trimming at V came to 7 bases and at J to 8 bases, leaving 9 bases not matched to a gene. Germline-derived CDR1 and CDR2 are LNHDA and SQIVND (reference sequence).

This chain connects TRBV9 to TRBJ2-3; D is possibly TRBD1 (6 bases). The CDR3 has 15 amino acids. Germline CDR1 is SGDLS and CDR2 is YYNGEE. V lost 2 bases and J 1 base, leaving 11 bases between the germline ends. CDR3 coding DNA: TGTGCCAGCAGCGTCTTGGGGGCGGGCACAGATACGCAGTATTTT. It codes for CASSVLGAGTDTQYF.

The chain is built from TRBV6-5 and TRBJ1-2; D might be TRBD1 (6 bases). This CDR3 has 14 amino acids. The germline V gene encodes CDR1 MNHEY and CDR2 SVGAGI. The V end was cut by 6 bases, the J end by 8 bases, with 19 bases between. CDR3 bases: TGTGCCAGCAGCCCCGAGGGGGGTTTGGGAGGCTACACCTTC. Translated, it gives CASSPEGGLGGYTF.

The V and J genes are TRBV18 and TRBJ2-7, with TRBD2 matching over 8 bases. With V trimmed by 3 bases and J by 1 base, 5 bases remained unmatched. The CDR3 totals 15 residues. Looked up from germline, CDR1 is KGHSH and CDR2 is LQKENI. The DNA of the CDR3 is TGTGCCAGCTCACCTTTGGCGGGGGGTTCCTACGAGCAGTACTTC. Its protein is CASSPLAGGSYEQYF.

The chain uses TRBV28 and TRBJ1-1; D gene ambiguous. Trimming removed 5 bases from V and 0 bases from J, with 7 bases in between. Germline CDR1 is MDHEN and CDR2 is SYDVKM. CDR3 length: 13 amino acids. CDR3 region: CASSRILNTEAFF. The CDR3 DNA is TGTGCCAGCAGTAGAATACTGAACACTGAAGCTTTCTTT.

The chain couples TRBV5-1 to TRBJ1-1; no reliable D call. CDR1 and CDR2 (germline): SGHRS, YFSETQ. The CDR3 consists of 12 residues. V dropped 6 bases and J dropped 0 bases, with 6 bases sitting between them. The CDR3 DNA sequence: TGCGCCAGCAAAGATTTGAACACTGAAGCTTTCTTT. Its protein product is CASKDLNTEAFF.

The chain recombines TRBV25-1 with TRBJ1-4, with unresolved D. This CDR3 is 13 amino acids long. Germline V CDR1 and CDR2: MGHDK, SYGVNS. Trimming left V 6 bases short and J 5 bases short, with 10 bases between. The CDR3 bases are TGTGCCAGCAGGGGCCAGACAAATGAAAAACTGTTTTTT. This codes for CASRGQTNEKLFF.

The gene calls are TRBV7-9 and TRBJ2-7, with D possibly being TRBD1 (6 bases). The CDR3 has 16 residues. Germline values: CDR1 SEHNR, CDR2 FQNEAQ (reference sequence). V lost 0 bases and J lost 0, with 12 bases in between. Written as DNA, the CDR3 is TGTGCCAGCAGCTTAGCTCCAACAGGGAGCTCCTACGAGCAGTACTTC. Translated: CASSLAPTGSSYEQYF.

V usage is TRBV7-2 and J usage is TRBJ1-1, with D perhaps matching TRBD1 (6 bases). Per germline, CDR1 SGHTA and CDR2 FQGNSA. This CDR3 has 15 residues. V dropped 3 bases and J dropped 3 bases, with 14 bases sitting between them. CDR3 loop: CASSFTGNRDTEAFF. The DNA for the CDR3 is TGTGCCAGCAGCTTTACAGGGAATAGAGACACTGAAGCTTTCTTT.

This chain uses TRBV5-1 with TRBJ2-7, with 16 positions matching TRBD2. Germline-derived CDR1 and CDR2 are SGHRS and YFSETQ. The CDR3 is 15 residues long. The ends lost 4 bases at V and 7 bases at J; junction bases unmatched: 5. The CDR3 DNA is TGCGCCAGCAGCCCGGGACTAGCGGGGGGGAATGAGCAGTACTTC. Translated: CASSPGLAGGNEQYF.